These 26 T cell receptor beta chains were all obtained from the same sample, sequenced in a study of blood T cell repertoires in COVID-19. Clones were read by immunoSEQ multiplex PCR, and TCRdb kept only the in-frame ones, dropping some. The table includes approximately 470,000 clones, approximately 90% detected once. Sequenced input: PBMCs or T cells enriched from blood (not recorded which). These receptors were collected from a woman aged 18-29 years who had recovered from COVID-19.

Only one count was recorded for this clone. The gene calls are TRBV4-2 and TRBJ2-1, with a tentative D call TRBD2 (5 bases). Germline V gene sequence: CDR1 LGHNA, CDR2 YNFKEQ. The ends were cut back, 0 bases at V and 10 bases at J, with 7 bases in the middle. The CDR3 runs to 12 residues. CDR3 region: CASSQEVAEQFF. DNA for the CDR3: TGTGCCAGCAGCCAAGAAGTAGCGGAGCAGTTCTTC.

This rearrangement joins TRBV3-1 (or the pseudogene TRBV3-2) to TRBJ1-1, with a possible D match to TRBD1 (5 bases). The CDR3 is 16 amino acids. Germline CDR1 and CDR2: LGHDT and YNNKEL (reference sequence). The V end was cut by 0 bases, the J end by 4 bases, with 15 bases between. The chain's CDR3 is CASSQDMSGPGTEAFF. CDR3 nucleotides: TGTGCCAGCAGCCAAGATATGTCAGGGCCCGGCACTGAAGCTTTCTTT.

The chain carries TRBV11-2 and TRBJ1-4; TRBD1 aligns across 7 bases. This CDR3 region has 14 residues. The V gene's germline CDR1 is SGHAT and CDR2 FQNNGV. V shed 7 bases, J shed 8 bases, and the junction held 10 bases outside the gene matches. DNA of the CDR3: TGTGCCAGCAAGAGGACAGGCTCCCAGGAAAAACTGTTTTTT. Translation gives CASKRTGSQEKLFF.

This clone was picked up one time. V is TRBV5-6 and J is TRBJ1-1; 7 bases align to TRBD1. The J segment lost 3 bases and the V segment lost 4 bases, leaving 12 bases of the junction unmatched. The CDR3 runs 16 residues. Germline CDR1 reads SGHDT; CDR2 reads YYEEEE. CDR3 coding DNA: TGTGCCAGCAGCATTAACAGGGGAAGCTGGGACACTGAAGCTTTCTTT. Translating it yields CASSINRGSWDTEAFF.

The chain links TRBV10-2 to TRBJ2-4; 7 bases are a match to TRBD1. Germline CDR1 WSHSY, CDR2 SAAADI. Trimming at V came to 8 bases and at J to 4 bases, leaving 8 bases not matched to a gene. The CDR3 runs to 14 residues. CDR3 amino acids: CASLEGGDKNIQYF. The CDR3 DNA reads TGCGCCAGCTTGGAAGGGGGCGATAAAAACATTCAGTACTTC.

The chain is built from TRBV7-9 and TRBJ1-2, with D hard to call. This CDR3 has 12 residues. V gave up 5 bases and J gave up 8 bases, with 12 bases separating them. Germline-derived CDR1 and CDR2 are SEHNR and FQNEAQ (reference sequence). CDR3 in amino acids: CASSPGGLGYTF. The CDR3 DNA sequence: TGTGCCAGCAGCCCGGGAGGGTTGGGCTACACCTTC.

This sequence joins TRBV6-5 and TRBJ2-2; 10 nucleotides match TRBD1. Trimming took 6 bases from V and 4 from J; bases not matched to a gene: 5. Germline V gene lookup returns CDR1 MNHEY and CDR2 SVGAGI. The CDR3 totals 15 residues. CDR3 region: CASRGWTGGTGELFF. The CDR3 nucleotides read TGTGCCAGCAGAGGTTGGACAGGGGGCACCGGGGAGCTGTTTTTT.

The chain combines TRBV28 with TRBJ1-1; a weak D match, TRBD1 (5 bases). The V gene lost 3 bases and the J gene lost 5 bases, with 13 bases spanning the gap. Germline V gene sequence: CDR1 MDHEN, CDR2 SYDVKM. The CDR3 is made up of 14 amino acids. The CDR3 protein is CASSLPDGGTEAFF. CDR3 sequence (DNA): TGTGCCAGCAGTTTGCCCGACGGGGGAACTGAAGCTTTCTTT. Full variable domain (missing parts from reference TRBV28 and TRBJ1-1): DVKVTQSSRYLVKRTGEKVFLECVQDMDHENMFWYRQDPGLGLRLIYFSYDVKMKEKGDIPEGYSVSREKKERFSLILESASTNQTSMYLCASSLPDGGTEAFFGQGTRLTVV.

The chain joins TRBV4-1 to TRBJ2-7; D possibly corresponds to TRBD2 (6 bases). From germline, CDR1 is MGHRA and CDR2 YSYEKL. V dropped 6 bases and J dropped 4 bases, with 16 bases sitting between them. This CDR3 region has 14 residues. CDR3 region: CASRAPGSVYEQYF. The CDR3, as DNA: TGCGCCAGCAGGGCTCCCGGGAGTGTATACGAGCAGTACTTC.

The genes are TRBV10-2 and TRBJ2-3; D is ambiguous. V was shortened by 5 bases and J by 2 bases, with 11 bases between the two germline ends. Looked up from germline, CDR1 is WSHSY and CDR2 is SAAADI. CDR3 length: 14 residues. The CDR3: CASSPLADTDTQYF. As DNA, the CDR3 is TGCGCCAGCAGTCCCCTGGCCGACACAGATACGCAGTATTTT.

V and J are TRBV6-6 and TRBJ1-1, with TRBD1 matching over 10 bases. This CDR3 comprises 16 residues. Germline V gene sequence: CDR1 MNHNY, CDR2 SVGAGI (reference sequence). V was clipped by 8 bases and J by 6 bases; unmatched bases: 15. The CDR3 protein is CASGYQLDRGRAEAFF. The CDR3, as DNA: TGTGCCAGCGGGTACCAACTAGACAGGGGGCGGGCTGAAGCTTTCTTT.

The chain employs TRBV5-5 and TRBJ2-1, with D uncertain. From germline, CDR1 is SGHKS and CDR2 YYEKEE (reference sequence). With 0 bases removed from V and 3 bases from J, the gap between germline ends came to 10 bases. CDR3 size: 15 residues. The CDR3 protein is CASSLAVNSYNEQFF. The CDR3 region has the DNA TGTGCCAGCAGCTTGGCCGTCAACAGCTACAATGAGCAGTTCTTC.

This clone was seen a handful of times. The chain uses TRBV12-3 or TRBV12-4 and TRBJ1-4, with 7 positions matching TRBD1. The junction had 7 bases not matched to a gene; V was cut back by 5 bases and J by 10 bases. The CDR3 runs 13 residues. As DNA, the CDR3 is TGTGCCAGCAGTCCTGGGGACAGTAGAAAACTGTTTTTT. Translating it yields CASSPGDSRKLFF.

The chain has TRBV5-6 and TRBJ1-2; TRBD1 agrees at 7 bases. Germline V CDR1 and CDR2: SGHDT, YYEEEE. This CDR3 is 13 amino acids long. Losses at the gene ends were 3 bases for V and 8 bases for J; bases not matched to a gene: 7. The CDR3 region is CASSSGTAKGYTF. The CDR3 DNA reads TGTGCCAGCAGCTCTGGGACAGCGAAAGGCTACACCTTC. The variable domain in full, completed from reference TRBV5-6 and TRBJ1-2, reads DAGVTQSPTHLIKTRGQQVTLRCSPKSGHDTVSWYQQALGQGPQFIFQYYEEEERQRGNFPDRFSGHQFPNYSSELNVNALLLGDSALYLCASSSGTAKGYTFGSGTRLTVV.

The rearrangement links TRBV30 to TRBJ2-7; no reliable D call. The germline gives CDR1 GTSNPN, CDR2 SVGIG (reference sequence). Trimming removed 3 bases at V and 4 bases at J, with 4 bases between. The CDR3 totals 10 residues. Here the CDR3 reads CAWSRYEQYF. DNA for the CDR3: TGTGCCTGGAGCCGGTACGAGCAGTACTTC.

The chain combines TRBV15 with TRBJ2-6; D is perhaps TRBD1 (5 bases). Between the trimmed V and J ends, which lost 6 bases and 0 bases, there was a span of 6 bases. CDR1 is LNHNV, CDR2 YYDKDF, per germline (reference sequence). This CDR3 contains 14 residues. CDR3 bases: TGTGCCACCAGAACAGGCTCTGGGGCCAACGTCCTGACTTTC. Translated: CATRTGSGANVLTF.

The V and J genes are TRBV3-1 (or the pseudogene TRBV3-2) and TRBJ1-2; D is perhaps TRBD1 (6 bases). There are 18 residues in the CDR3. The V and J ends lost 4 bases and 7 bases respectively, with 28 bases between them. CDR1 is LGHDT, CDR2 YNNKEL, per germline (reference sequence). The CDR3 DNA reads TGTGCCAGCAGCCCGGGGAAGGGGGTAGGTCCCAGGTCCCCTGGCTACACCTTC. This gives the protein CASSPGKGVGPRSPGYTF.

This chain uses TRBV7-9 with TRBJ1-2; D unresolved. V was cut by 5 bases and J by 1 base, with 8 bases left in between. Germline V gene data show CDR1 as SEHNR and CDR2 as FQNEAQ (reference sequence). The CDR3 is made up of 13 amino acids. Written as DNA, the CDR3 is TGTGCCAGCAGCCAGGACTATAACTATGGCTACACCTTC. Translated: CASSQDYNYGYTF.

This clone was observed once. The chain employs TRBV10-3 and TRBJ2-2; 8 positions agree with TRBD1. With 6 bases clipped from V and 3 bases from J, the junction kept 9 bases outside the gene matches. Germline V gene lookup returns CDR1 ENHRY and CDR2 SYGVKD. The CDR3 extends over 16 amino acids. As DNA, the CDR3 is TGTGCCATCAGCGCCGACAGGGGCTATGACACCGGGGAGCTGTTTTTT. Encoded protein: CAISADRGYDTGELFF.

V usage is TRBV28 and J usage is TRBJ2-5, with D possibly TRBD2 on 5 matching bases. The CDR3 loop spans 14 amino acids. Germline V gene sequence: CDR1 MDHEN, CDR2 SYDVKM. V shed 6 bases and J shed 4 bases, with 15 bases lying between them. CDR3 sequence: CASSPPVGRETQYF. The CDR3 nucleotides are TGTGCCAGCAGCCCCCCGGTGGGGAGAGAGACCCAGTACTTC.

The chain links TRBV7-8 to TRBJ2-2, with D unresolved. Germline V gene data show CDR1 as SGHVS and CDR2 as FQNEAQ. V was shortened by 3 bases and J by 6 bases, with 11 bases between the two germline ends. The CDR3 contains 14 residues. CDR3 sequence (DNA): TGTGCCAGCAGCTTCTCGCCCAGGCCCGGGGAGCTGTTTTTT. It specifies CASSFSPRPGELFF.

In its sample, this clone was seen many times. V and J are TRBV14 and TRBJ2-1; TRBD2 agrees at 9 bases. Germline V gives CDR1 SGHDN, CDR2 FVKESK. V dropped 5 bases and J dropped 6; count of bases not matched to a gene: 8. The CDR3 consists of 15 residues. CDR3 loop: CASSFSGGGGNEQFF. CDR3 DNA sequence: TGTGCCAGCAGCTTTAGCGGGGGAGGTGGCAATGAGCAGTTCTTC.

The chain joins TRBV3-1 (or the pseudogene TRBV3-2) to TRBJ2-7; D may be TRBD1 (6 bases). The germline V gene encodes CDR1 LGHDT and CDR2 YNNKEL (reference sequence). The germline V and J ends were trimmed by 1 base and 6 bases, with 16 bases remaining between them. This CDR3 has 15 amino acids. The CDR3 bases are TGTGCCAGCAGCCAAGTAACAGGGTTAACGGCCGAGCAGTACTTC. Protein product: CASSQVTGLTAEQYF.

The genes are TRBV24-1 and TRBJ2-7; D is uncertain. The CDR3 runs 13 residues. Germline V gene data show CDR1 as KGHDR and CDR2 as SFDVKD. Trimming took off 6 bases at V and 0 bases at J, with 8 bases between the two ends. The CDR3 loop is CATSPGGSYEQYF. The CDR3 bases are TGTGCCACCAGTCCCGGCGGCTCCTACGAGCAGTACTTC.

The chain employs TRBV19 and TRBJ1-5; perhaps TRBD1 as D (6 bases). Trimming stripped 2 bases from V and 6 bases from J, with 11 bases between. The CDR3 has 14 amino acids. Germline V gene sequence: CDR1 LNHDA, CDR2 SQIVND (reference sequence). In DNA form, the CDR3 reads TGTGCCAGTAGTATATTGCAGGGGACTCAGCCCCAGCATTTT. Translation gives CASSILQGTQPQHF.

This chain links TRBV6-5 with TRBJ2-6; D not certain. The V gene lost 4 bases and the J gene lost 3 bases, with 4 bases spanning the gap. CDR1 and CDR2 (germline): MNHEY, SVGAGI. The length of the CDR3 is 13 residues. CDR3 amino acids: CASSSLGANVLTF. The CDR3 DNA reads TGTGCCAGCAGTTCCCTTGGGGCCAACGTCCTGACTTTC.